A single TCR beta chain is shown here with its context. Its antigen is as yet unknown. Method: immunoSEQ multiplex PCR; TCRdb's copy keeps in-frame clones and lacks some. The sample has around 27,000 clones, 96% seen once. Trimming took off 2 bases at V and 2 bases at J, with 15 bases between the two ends. The CDR3 runs 16 residues. CDR1 and CDR2 from the germline V gene are MGHRA and YSYEKL. This sample is drawn from a study of monozygotic twins with cystic fibrosis. Whole-study findings and limits: Monozygotic CF twin pairs shared significantly more nucleotide-identical clonotypes than unrelated CF individuals did. Co-twins had the most similar V usage for 13 of 16 pairs, J for 8. In this small cohort, shared CDR3 numbers showed no association with age, concordance or disease severity. Low clonality (median around 0.0095) suggested a mostly naive repertoire.

This receptor was taken from a girl aged 2 to 10 with cystic fibrosis. The gene calls are TRBV4-1 and TRBJ2-5; D gene ambiguous. Sequenced material: blood. CDR3 nucleotides: TGCGCCAGCAGCCAACATGGGTCGGGCAGTCAAGAGACCCAGTACTTC. This encodes CASSQHGSGSQETQYF.